Listed below are T cell receptor beta chains from one sample, sequenced in a study of shared T cell receptors in the human thymus. Clones were sequenced by immunoSEQ multiplex PCR, and TCRdb holds only the in-frame ones, with some missing. The sample lists 700,000 or so clones; approximately 83% were seen once. The sample was also linked to a second study, of human thymus T cells.

Material: thymocytes. The receptor set was obtained from a girl under three years old with a congenital heart defect. The CDR3 runs from the conserved cysteine through the conserved F or W. The D gene is left open where the match is weak. Not all rows give a size; the values are once, few, many and, for expanded clones, a class.

CDR3nt: TGCGCCAGCAGTCACGACAGCATGATGAAATTTTACGGCTATGGCTACACCTTC
CDR3aa: CASSHDSMMKFYGYGYTF
v_gene: TRBV4-3
j_gene: TRBJ1-2
d_gene: -
abundance: -

CDR3nt: TGTGCCAGTAGTATCTGGGACAGGGGTGGAAGTGGCTACACCTTC
CDR3aa: CASSIWDRGGSGYTF
v_gene: TRBV19
j_gene: TRBJ1-2
d_gene: TRBD1
abundance: -

CDR3nt: TGTGCCTGGACCCCAATCCCTTGGGACAGGGCGGACGAGCAGTACTTC
CDR3aa: CAWTPIPWDRADEQYF
v_gene: TRBV30
j_gene: TRBJ2-7
d_gene: TRBD1
abundance: few

CDR3nt: TGTGCCAGCAGCGTAGGGGGCGCTACTAGCACAGATACGCAGTATTTT
CDR3aa: CASSVGGATSTDTQYF
v_gene: TRBV9
j_gene: TRBJ2-3
d_gene: -
abundance: few

CDR3nt: TGTGCCAGCAGCGTCACAGGGGCTGCGAACACTGAAGCTTTCTTT
CDR3aa: CASSVTGAANTEAFF
v_gene: TRBV9
j_gene: TRBJ1-1
d_gene: TRBD1
abundance: -

CDR3nt: TGCGCCAGCAGTGAAATGGGGCCCGGAGTTTATGGCTACACCTTC
CDR3aa: CASSEMGPGVYGYTF
v_gene: TRBV10-1
j_gene: TRBJ1-2
d_gene: -
abundance: -

CDR3nt: TGTGCCAGCAGCCCCGGGACAGGGAACACTGAAGCTTTCTTT
CDR3aa: CASSPGTGNTEAFF
v_gene: TRBV5-6
j_gene: TRBJ1-1
d_gene: TRBD1
abundance: -

CDR3nt: TGTGCCAGTAGTATGTCCGACGGGAACTATGGCTACACCTTC
CDR3aa: CASSMSDGNYGYTF
v_gene: TRBV19
j_gene: TRBJ1-2
d_gene: -
abundance: -

CDR3nt: TGTGCCAGCAGTGAGGGGCAGGGGGCTAATTCACCCCTCCACTTT
CDR3aa: CASSEGQGANSPLHF
v_gene: TRBV6-4
j_gene: TRBJ1-6
d_gene: TRBD1
abundance: -

CDR3nt: TGTGCCAGCATTTTGCTCTATGCGGGGGGGCCCGAGGAGACCCAGTACTTC
CDR3aa: CASILLYAGGPEETQYF
v_gene: TRBV5-6
j_gene: TRBJ2-5
d_gene: TRBD2
abundance: -

CDR3nt: TGCGCCAGCAGCCGCTCAGGCGAGCAGTACTTC
CDR3aa: CASSRSGEQYF
v_gene: TRBV4-3
j_gene: TRBJ2-7
d_gene: -
abundance: -

CDR3nt: TGCAGCGTTGCAATTGTCGGGGATGAGCAGTTCTTC
CDR3aa: CSVAIVGDEQFF
v_gene: TRBV29-1
j_gene: TRBJ2-1
d_gene: -
abundance: once

CDR3nt: TGTGCCAGCAGCCACAACTCGCGGGGGTTACCCTACAATGAGCAGTTCTTC
CDR3aa: CASSHNSRGLPYNEQFF
v_gene: TRBV21-1
j_gene: TRBJ2-1
d_gene: -
abundance: -

CDR3nt: TGTGCCAGCAGCCTGGGACTAGCGGCGTTGAGTGAGCAGTTCTTC
CDR3aa: CASSLGLAALSEQFF
v_gene: TRBV27
j_gene: TRBJ2-1
d_gene: TRBD2
abundance: -

CDR3nt: TGTGCCAGCAGTGAAAGGGGTGGGACTGTATCCTACGAGCAGTACTTC
CDR3aa: CASSERGGTVSYEQYF
v_gene: TRBV2
j_gene: TRBJ2-7
d_gene: -
abundance: once

CDR3nt: TGCGCCAGCAGCCCAAGACAGGGCATGGAGAACACTGAAGCTTTCTTT
CDR3aa: CASSPRQGMENTEAFF
v_gene: TRBV5-1
j_gene: TRBJ1-1
d_gene: TRBD1
abundance: -

CDR3nt: TGTGCCAGCAGCTTATTATCGACCGGGGAGCTGTTTTTT
CDR3aa: CASSLLSTGELFF
v_gene: TRBV11-2
j_gene: TRBJ2-2
d_gene: -
abundance: once